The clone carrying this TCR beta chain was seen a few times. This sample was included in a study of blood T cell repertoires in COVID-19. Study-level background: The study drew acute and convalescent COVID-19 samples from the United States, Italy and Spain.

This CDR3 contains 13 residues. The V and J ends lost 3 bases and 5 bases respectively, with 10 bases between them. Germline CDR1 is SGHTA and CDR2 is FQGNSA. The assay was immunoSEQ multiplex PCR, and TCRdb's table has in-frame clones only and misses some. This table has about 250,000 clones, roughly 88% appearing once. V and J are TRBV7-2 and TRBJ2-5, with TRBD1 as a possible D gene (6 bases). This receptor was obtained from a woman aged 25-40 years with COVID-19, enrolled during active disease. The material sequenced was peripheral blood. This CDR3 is CASSFTGPETQYF. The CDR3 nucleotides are TGTGCCAGCAGCTTTACAGGGCCTGAGACCCAGTACTTC. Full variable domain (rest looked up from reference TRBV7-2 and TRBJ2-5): GAGVSQSPSNKVTEKGKDVELRCDPISGHTALYWYRQSLGQGLEFLIYFQGNSAPDKSGLPSDRFSAERTGGSVSTLTIQRTQQEDSAVYLCASSFTGPETQYFGPGTRLLVL.